This section outlines one T cell receptor (beta chain) sequence together with its context. Its cognate antigen is unknown. CDR1 LNHDA and CDR2 SQIVND come from the germline V gene (reference sequence). The CDR3 loop spans 15 amino acids. Trimming took off 5 bases at V and 0 bases at J, with 14 bases between the two ends. This sample was included in a study of T cells after yellow fever vaccination. The authors made TCR cDNA by 5'RACE template switching, adding a universal primer site and UMIs. TCRdb redid the calling of the 5' RACE reads with MiXCR, one entry per CDR3 protein. The sample yields around 260,000 distinct CDR3 sequences, roughly 4.8% seen once. Study observations and caveats: CD4 and CD8 compartments shared a small share of clonotypes, likely from convergent recombination. Peak timing came faster in the weaker secondary response, day 5 versus 15. Post-booster repertoires contained most primary-vaccination clones again (roughly 96% CD4, 88% CD8).

The TCR was taken from a man between 18 and 29 years old who received the YFV17D yellow fever vaccine. Sequencing used CD4+ T cells sorted from PBMCs, obtained on the day of the yellow fever booster vaccination. The V call is TRBV19, the J call TRBJ2-7; the D gene is possibly TRBD2 (6 bases). As DNA, the CDR3 is TGTGCCAGTAGTGGTTATGGCGGGGCCTCCTACGAGCAGTACTTC. Translated: CASSGYGGASYEQYF.